The next 6 T cell receptor beta chains were all read from a single sample in a study of shared clonotypes between healthy human individuals. The protocol was immunoSEQ multiplex PCR, while the TCRdb copy is restricted to in-frame clones and leaves out a portion. The data contain more than 2 million clones, approximately 94% of them singletons. The specimen was naive CD4+ T cells sorted from blood. Subset specified: CD45RA+ positively selected. These receptors all come from a man between 18 and 29 years old in good health.

J is TRBJ1-1 and V is TRBV5-1; D gene uncertain. CDR1 and CDR2 from the germline V gene are SGHRS and YFSETQ. This CDR3 contains 13 residues. With 7 bases removed from V and 8 bases from J, the gap between germline ends came to 18 bases. CDR3 sequence reads: CASSPTREAEAFF. CDR3 nucleotide sequence: TGCGCCAGCTCGCCCACTCGGGAGGCCGAAGCTTTCTTT.

The J gene is TRBJ2-2, the V gene TRBV5-4; no clear D gene. Germline lookup yields CDR1 SGHNT and CDR2 YYREEE (reference sequence). V dropped 1 base and J dropped 1 base, with 8 bases sitting between them. The CDR3 has 15 residues. CDR3 sequence reads: CASSLKQVNTGELFF. The CDR3, as DNA: TGTGCCAGCAGCTTGAAGCAGGTGAACACCGGGGAGCTGTTTTTT. Full variable domain (missing parts from reference TRBV5-4 and TRBJ2-2): ETGVTQSPTHLIKTRGQQVTLRCSSQSGHNTVSWYQQALGQGPQFIFQYYREEENGRGNFPPRFSGLQFPNYSSELNVNALELDDSALYLCASSLKQVNTGELFFGEGSRLTVL.

The chain recombines TRBV6-1 with TRBJ1-4; D may be TRBD1 (6 bases). The CDR3 consists of 11 residues. The V gene's germline CDR1 is MNHNS and CDR2 SASEGT. Trimming left V 6 bases short and J 11 bases short, with 10 bases between. This CDR3 reads CASRGTSKLFF. The CDR3 DNA is TGTGCCAGCAGAGGGACATCCAAACTGTTTTTT.

This clone was recorded only once. V is TRBV27 and J is TRBJ1-6; 7 nucleotides line up with TRBD1. There are 19 residues in the CDR3. The germline V gene has CDR1 MNHEY and CDR2 SMNVEV (reference sequence). V was pared by 5 bases and J by 1 base, with 14 bases of the junction left unmatched. CDR3 loop: CASSQKKTGMISYNSPLHF. Here the CDR3 DNA reads TGTGCCAGCAGTCAAAAAAAGACAGGGATGATTTCCTATAATTCACCCCTCCACTTT.

Turning to this clone: In the same sample, other DNA sequences code for this CDR3. The V call is TRBV29-1, the J call TRBJ1-2; D uncertain. Germline V gene lookup returns CDR1 SQVTM and CDR2 ANQGSEA. Trimming took off 6 bases at V and 0 bases at J, with 5 bases between the two ends. CDR3 length: 11 residues. The CDR3 loop is CSVVANYGYTF. CDR3 nucleotides: TGCAGCGTAGTTGCTAACTATGGCTACACCTTC.

The V call is TRBV7-9, the J call TRBJ1-2, with a possible D match to TRBD1 (6 bases). Germline V CDR1 and CDR2: SEHNR, FQNEAQ (reference sequence). The CDR3 has 13 residues. V lost 5 bases, J lost 3 bases, and 10 bases lay in between. CDR3 nucleotides: TGTGCCAGCAGCCCACCAGGGGACTATGGCTACACCTTC. This encodes CASSPPGDYGYTF.